The TCR beta chain described here comes from a study of cytomegalovirus exposure and HLA in healthy donors listed by TCRdb under 2017. Background on the whole study: In an earlier analysis of roughly 500 of the donors, 250 to 350 Gb of sequence data and about 110 million unique TCR beta sequences from about 179 million T cells were reported. Donor age, sex, ethnicity and CMV serostatus were compiled together with the repertoire data. Every repertoire in the discovery cohort had been generated on one and the same sequencing platform. To decide whether each TCR beta V gene segment behaved as functional or pseudogenic, an earlier analysis of some 540 of the donors relied on high-throughput TCR beta sequencing. A separate validation cohort of roughly 130 different subjects was used in addition to the approximately 610-subject first cohort. Class I and class II HLA loci were covered by the typing at four-digit resolution. Roughly five DR-DQ haplotypes were handled as single units for association and clustering, since linkage in the cohort was strong. A later analysis re-examined previously published TCR beta repertoires from several hundred donors and added high-resolution HLA genotyping to investigate patterns of TCR occurrence. The aim of the study was to test whether cataloging public T cell receptors could identify signatures of past pathogen exposure. The later analysis used no new phenotypic data to find candidate immune exposures, relying instead on TCR beta sequences and their occurrence across donors. An early release covering roughly 640 HLA-typed donors comprised 300 to 350 gigabases of sequencing data and some 79 million unique TCR sequences. Among some 410 genotyped donors of the cohort, an average of roughly 230,000 unique TCR beta nucleotide sequences was sequenced per donor, of which about 18% were non-productive. Typing coverage differed by locus: A, B, C, DRB1 and DQB1 were typed in roughly 620-640 donors, DQA1 in roughly 500, DPA1 in 606, and DPB1 in 400 to 480. A later genetic analysis took genome-wide SNP genotypes for about three fifths of the 666 donors and used that subset as a discovery cohort. The genetic ancestry cluster associated with self-reported Caucasian donors included 65% to 90% of the roughly 390 genotyped donors. The study combined high-throughput TCR immunosequencing, statistical association of individual TCRs with disease status, and machine learning to predict cytomegalovirus infection status. The study profiled the T cell repertoires of under 700 subjects by immunosequencing and related them to cytomegalovirus serostatus. General study outcomes and caveats: Most TCR sequences were observed very rarely across donors, whereas some public TCRs were present in many individuals. Because some donors lacked HLA typing at each locus, the association tests relied only on the typed subset. An association between a missense DCLRE1C variant and V-gene and J-gene trimming of TCR beta chains was found in a later genetic analysis and replicated in an independent cohort. The only immune exposure information available for the cohort was CMV serostatus. According to a later analysis, most CMV-associated TCR beta chains appeared to be HLA-restricted, and the HLA associations seemed to be driven largely by CMV exposure. A cluster of highly shared sequence variants was judged likely to be a technical artifact of the sequencing pipeline. In vitro tests confirmed that three of the cytomegalovirus-associated TCR beta chains recognize cytomegalovirus antigens. Compared with the roughly 710-donor mean, donors in an Asian-associated ancestry cluster had fewer N-insertions in productive TCRs, according to a later genetic analysis. In an earlier analysis of approximately 590 of the donors, most TCR beta V segments appeared in productive rearrangements about 87% or about 30% of the time, broadly matching IMGT annotations. Presence/absence analyses assumed roughly uniform sequencing depth across donors, an assumption that may not hold. Cytomegalovirus status was reported to be diagnosed by the classifier with high specificity and sensitivity in both the original and validation cohorts. Because counts were too low, 15 to 20 rarely observed V segments, including chromosome 9 orphons, were excluded from the earlier analysis of 587 of the donors. In the study, some 160 TCR beta chains were listed as associated with cytomegalovirus. In a later analysis, around 15,000 TCR beta sequences were associated with specific HLA alleles at a false discovery rate of 0.05. Strong co-occurrence of HLA alleles, especially DR and DQ, made assigning TCR associations to individual alleles difficult. A further reported finding was that TCR beta sequences accurately predicted the HLA-A and HLA-B alleles for most subjects in the first cohort. Linkage disequilibrium might explain the correlated functional status among segregating V segments, but an unknown experimental factor could not be excluded. According to a later analysis, TCR association rates differed among HLA loci, with DRB1 alleles showing the most associated TCRs and HLA-C alleles showing the fewest. A later analysis found that HLA-associated TCR beta chains were more clonally expanded and had lower generation probabilities than equally common non-associated chains. According to a later analysis, parvovirus B19, influenza, CMV and Epstein-Barr virus appeared linked to several top co-occurrence clusters. The authors suggested that the approach could potentially be extended to other disease states and immunological phenotypes. Only TCR beta chains were sequenced in this cohort, and the absence of alpha or paired-chain data limited detectable features.

Preparation of the library involved the immunoSEQ multiplex PCR assay. For the multiplex PCR, a mixture combining 60 forward primers for TCR Vbeta segments and 13 reverse primers for TCR Jbeta segments was used. The CDR3 region of rearranged TCR beta genes was amplified from genomic DNA by a multiplex PCR assay. On the Illumina HiSeq System, the amplified TCR beta libraries were sequenced as 87-base-pair reads. The source study handled its data this way. In a later analysis, 77 million or so unique TCR beta chains were counted across the 650 to 700 repertoires, and about 10 million of these chains were shared by at least two donors. A nearest-neighbor algorithm error-corrected the raw reads and collapsed the reads into unique sequences, merging closely related sequences to remove PCR and sequencing errors. To assign V, D and J gene segments, CDR3 sequences were aligned to IMGT reference sequences. For a sequence to be retained, a match of at least six nucleotides was required to both a V gene segment and a J gene segment. Rearrangements were classified as productive when the CDR3 lacked stop codons and remained in frame with V and J, and all other rearrangements were classified as non-productive. CDR3 was defined by IMGT convention, running from the second conserved V-encoded cysteine to the conserved J-encoded phenylalanine. Sequences without an unambiguous match to a single V gene segment were excluded from the earlier analysis of 587 of the donors. In an earlier analysis of 450 to 700 of the donors, V segments were called functional above 56.7% productive rearrangements and were called segregating when the between-donor standard deviation exceeded 5%. A statistical classification framework was developed to diagnose cytomegalovirus status using the catalog of TCR beta chain sequences. A later analysis assigned V and J genes by comparing TCR nucleotide sequences with IMGT/GENE-DB human TR gene sequences. A later analysis assigned CDR3 sequences and most-parsimonious VDJ recombination scenarios with the TCRdist pipeline. In a later analysis, each TCR beta chain was defined by its CDR3 amino acid sequence together with its V-gene family, and reads without a unique V-gene family were excluded. In a later analysis, several hundred highly shared, low-generation-probability nucleotide sequences were removed to address suspected cross-contamination and a sequencing artifact. In a later analysis, a clonal expansion index for each public chain was calculated from normalized within-repertoire ranks of inferred template counts. A later analysis computed generation probabilities with a VDJ recombination model fitted to out-of-frame rearrangements, and checked the results against IGoR. A later analysis scored TCR-TCR, TCR-HLA and TCR-CMV co-occurrence with hypergeometric tests, applying a repertoire-size bias correction to TCR pairs. In a later analysis, false discovery rates were estimated by permuting HLA or CMV assignments 20 times. In a later analysis, co-occurring TCRs were grouped with DBSCAN, and TCRdist sequence similarity was added when clustering was performed within HLA-allele-positive subsets. For co-occurrence clustering, repertoires with fewer than 30,000 or more than 120,000 public chains were excluded, along with a handful of repertoires with anomalous nucleotide sharing. What TCRdb holds here is the immuneACCESS table cut down to in-frame rearrangements. Part of the clones is not present; checked against another copy, under half of the missing clones reflect an unresolved V gene, and the others are unexplained. D and trimming were read from the DNA, whereas the V and J calls and clone size are those reported in that table. The sample records about 200,000 clones, around 77% of which are singletons. The top ten clonotypes cover 2.9% of the sample.

On this clone: There is no known antigen for this receptor. Base-call qualities are not available, and no considerably larger clone is one nucleotide away.

The cohort was made up of 666 healthy bone marrow donors. Cohort members were all nominally healthy when sampled, although unrecorded immune exposures were likely present. The donor was CMV seronegative and belonged to the group of 380 or so seronegative cohort members. Each donor provided a peripheral blood sample, and peripheral blood mononuclear cells were used for TCR beta sequencing. Genomic DNA was extracted from the blood cell samples with the Qiagen DNeasy Blood Extraction Kit. Material: PBMCs. This clonotype originated in a woman in her 30s in good health and CMV-seronegative.

The DNA sequence is given as TGTGCCAGCAGTGTAGCAAGGGGACAGCGCAGCACAGATACGCAGTATTTT. Its amino acids are CASSVARGQRSTDTQYF. Recombination joined TRBV6-1 with TRBJ2-3; the central 7 bases match TRBD1. The germline V gene provides CDR1 MNHNS and CDR2 SASEGT. Its CDR3 holds 17 amino acids, cysteine through phenylalanine. CDR3 DNA only is kept here, 51 bases in frame from base 1. V is trimmed back by 4 bases and J by 0 bases, and the junction contains 10 bases that no gene match accounts for.